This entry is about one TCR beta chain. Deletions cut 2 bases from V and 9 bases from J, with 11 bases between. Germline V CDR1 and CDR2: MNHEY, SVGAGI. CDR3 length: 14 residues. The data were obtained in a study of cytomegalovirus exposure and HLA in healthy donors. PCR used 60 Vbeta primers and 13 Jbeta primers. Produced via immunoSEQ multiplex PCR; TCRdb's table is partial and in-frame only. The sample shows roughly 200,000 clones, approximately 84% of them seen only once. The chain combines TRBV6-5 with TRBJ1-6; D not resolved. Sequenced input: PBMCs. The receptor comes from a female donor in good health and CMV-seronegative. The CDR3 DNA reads TGTGCCAGCAGTTACCGGGGTTTCGGTTCACCCCTCCACTTT. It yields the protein CASSYRGFGSPLHF.